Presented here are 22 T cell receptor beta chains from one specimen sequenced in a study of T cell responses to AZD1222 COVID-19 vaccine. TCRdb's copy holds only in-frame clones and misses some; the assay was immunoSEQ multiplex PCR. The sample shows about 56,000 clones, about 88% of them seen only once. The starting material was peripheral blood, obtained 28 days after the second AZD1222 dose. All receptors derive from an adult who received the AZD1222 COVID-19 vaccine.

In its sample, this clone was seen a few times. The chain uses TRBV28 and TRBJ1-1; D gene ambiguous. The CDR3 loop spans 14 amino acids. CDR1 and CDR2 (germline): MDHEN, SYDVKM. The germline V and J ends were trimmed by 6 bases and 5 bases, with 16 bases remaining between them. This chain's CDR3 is CASSIREGRTEAFF. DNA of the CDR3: TGTGCCAGCAGCATTCGAGAAGGGCGGACTGAAGCTTTCTTT.

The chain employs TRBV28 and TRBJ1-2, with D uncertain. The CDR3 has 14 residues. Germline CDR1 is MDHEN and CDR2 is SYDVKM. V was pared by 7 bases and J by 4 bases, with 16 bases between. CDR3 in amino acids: CASTVPRTGYGYTF. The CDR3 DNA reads TGTGCCAGCACAGTACCCAGGACGGGCTATGGCTACACCTTC.

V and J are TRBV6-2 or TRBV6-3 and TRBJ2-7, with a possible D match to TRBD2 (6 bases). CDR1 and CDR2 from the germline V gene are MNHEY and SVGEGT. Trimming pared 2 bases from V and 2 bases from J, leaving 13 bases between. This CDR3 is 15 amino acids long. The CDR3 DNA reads TGTGCCAGCAGTTACCCGCTAGCGCGCCCCTACGAGCAGTACTTC. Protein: CASSYPLARPYEQYF.

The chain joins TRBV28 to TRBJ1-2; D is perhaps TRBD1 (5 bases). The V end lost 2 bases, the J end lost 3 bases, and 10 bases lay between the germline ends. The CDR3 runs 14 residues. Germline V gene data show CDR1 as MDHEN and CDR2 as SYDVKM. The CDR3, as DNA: TGTGCCAGCAGTTTAGCGGTGGGGGACTATGGCTACACCTTC. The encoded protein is CASSLAVGDYGYTF.

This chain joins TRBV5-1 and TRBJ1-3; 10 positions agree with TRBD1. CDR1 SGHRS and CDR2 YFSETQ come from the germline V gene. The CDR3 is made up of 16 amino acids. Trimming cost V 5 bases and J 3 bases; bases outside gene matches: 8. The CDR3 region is CASSPPDRGHGNTIYF. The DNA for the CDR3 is TGCGCCAGCAGTCCACCCGACAGGGGGCATGGAAACACCATATATTTT.

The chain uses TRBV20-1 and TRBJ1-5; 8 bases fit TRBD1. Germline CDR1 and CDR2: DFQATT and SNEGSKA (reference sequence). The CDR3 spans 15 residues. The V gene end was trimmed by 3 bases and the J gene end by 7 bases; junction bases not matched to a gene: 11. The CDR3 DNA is TGCAGTGCTAGTTCCCAGGGGGCAGAGAGGCAGCCCCAGCATTTT. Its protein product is CSASSQGAERQPQHF.

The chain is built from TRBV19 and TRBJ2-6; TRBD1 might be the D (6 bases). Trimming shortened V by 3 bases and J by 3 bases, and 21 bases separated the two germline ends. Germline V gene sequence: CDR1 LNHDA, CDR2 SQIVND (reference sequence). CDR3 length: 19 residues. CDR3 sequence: CASSISGHLLRDGANVLTF. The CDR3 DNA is TGTGCCAGTAGTATTTCGGGACACCTCCTTCGCGATGGGGCCAACGTCCTGACTTTC.

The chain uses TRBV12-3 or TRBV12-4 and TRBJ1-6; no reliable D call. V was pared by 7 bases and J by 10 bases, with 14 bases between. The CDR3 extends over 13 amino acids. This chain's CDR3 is CASTPLLGSPLHF. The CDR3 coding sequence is TGTGCCAGCACCCCTCTACTCGGATCACCCCTCCACTTT.

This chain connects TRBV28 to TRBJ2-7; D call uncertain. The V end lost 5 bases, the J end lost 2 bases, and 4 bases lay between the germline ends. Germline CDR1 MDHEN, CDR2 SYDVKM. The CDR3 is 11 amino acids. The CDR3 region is CASSETYEQYF. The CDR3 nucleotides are TGTGCCAGCAGTGAAACCTACGAGCAGTACTTC.

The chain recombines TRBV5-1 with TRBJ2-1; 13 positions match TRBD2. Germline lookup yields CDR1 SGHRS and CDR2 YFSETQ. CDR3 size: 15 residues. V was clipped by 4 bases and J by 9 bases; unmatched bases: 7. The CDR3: CASSPPGLAGREQFF. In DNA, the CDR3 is TGCGCCAGCAGCCCGCCGGGACTAGCGGGGCGTGAGCAGTTCTTC.

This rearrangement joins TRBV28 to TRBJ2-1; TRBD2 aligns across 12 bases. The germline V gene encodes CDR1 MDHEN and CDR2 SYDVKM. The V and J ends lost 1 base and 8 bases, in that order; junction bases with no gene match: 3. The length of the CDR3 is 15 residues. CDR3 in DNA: TGTGCCAGCAGTTTATCGACTAGCGGGAGCTATGAGCAGTTCTTC. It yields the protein CASSLSTSGSYEQFF.

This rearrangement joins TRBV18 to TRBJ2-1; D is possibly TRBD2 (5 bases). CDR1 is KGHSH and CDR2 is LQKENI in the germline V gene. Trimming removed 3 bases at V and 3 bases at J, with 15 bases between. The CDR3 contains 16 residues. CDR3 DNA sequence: TGTGCCAGCTCACCCGACCGCTTAGCGTTCTACAATGAGCAGTTCTTC. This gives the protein CASSPDRLAFYNEQFF.

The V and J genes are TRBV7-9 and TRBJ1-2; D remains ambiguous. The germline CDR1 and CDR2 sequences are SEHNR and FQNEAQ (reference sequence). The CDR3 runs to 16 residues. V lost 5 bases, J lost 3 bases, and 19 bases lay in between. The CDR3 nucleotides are TGTGCCAGCAGCCCCCCTTTGAGGGTAGTCGACTATGGCTACACCTTC. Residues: CASSPPLRVVDYGYTF. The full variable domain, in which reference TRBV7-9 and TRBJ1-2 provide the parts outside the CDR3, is DTGVSQNPRHKITKRGQNVTFRCDPISEHNRLYWYRQTLGQGPEFLTYFQNEAQLEKSRLLSDRFSAERPKGSFSTLEIQRTEQGDSAMYLCASSPPLRVVDYGYTFGSGTRLTVV.

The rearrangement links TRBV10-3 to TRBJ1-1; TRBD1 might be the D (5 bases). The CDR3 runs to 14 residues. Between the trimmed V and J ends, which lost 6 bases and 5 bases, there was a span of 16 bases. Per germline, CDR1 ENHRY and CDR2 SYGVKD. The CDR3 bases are TGTGCCATCAGCCAGGGCGGTGTATGGACTGAAGCTTTCTTT. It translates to CAISQGGVWTEAFF.

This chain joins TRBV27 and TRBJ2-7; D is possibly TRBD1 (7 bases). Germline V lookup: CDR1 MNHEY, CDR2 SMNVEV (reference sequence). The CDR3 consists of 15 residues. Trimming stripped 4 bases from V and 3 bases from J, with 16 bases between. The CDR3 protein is CASSSKPQGGYEQYF. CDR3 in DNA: TGTGCCAGCAGTTCGAAGCCCCAGGGGGGCTACGAGCAGTACTTC.

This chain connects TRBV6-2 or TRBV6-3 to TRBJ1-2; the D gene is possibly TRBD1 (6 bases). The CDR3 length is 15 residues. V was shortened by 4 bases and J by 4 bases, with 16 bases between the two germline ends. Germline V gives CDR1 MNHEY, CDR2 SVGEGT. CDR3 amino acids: CASSFTNRAAYGYTF. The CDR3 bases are TGTGCCAGCAGTTTCACCAACAGGGCTGCCTATGGCTACACCTTC.

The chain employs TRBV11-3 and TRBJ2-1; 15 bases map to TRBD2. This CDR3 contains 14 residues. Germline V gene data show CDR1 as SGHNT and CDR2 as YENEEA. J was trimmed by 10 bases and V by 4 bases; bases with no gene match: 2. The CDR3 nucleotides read TGTGCCAGCAGCTCGGGACTAGCGGGGGGAGAGCAGTTCTTC. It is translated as CASSSGLAGGEQFF.

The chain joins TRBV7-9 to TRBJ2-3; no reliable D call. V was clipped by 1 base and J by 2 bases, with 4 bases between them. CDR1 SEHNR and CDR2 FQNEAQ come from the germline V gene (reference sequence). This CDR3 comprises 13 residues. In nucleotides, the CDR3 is TGTGCCAGCAGCTTAGGCACCACAGATACGCAGTATTTT. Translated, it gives CASSLGTTDTQYF.

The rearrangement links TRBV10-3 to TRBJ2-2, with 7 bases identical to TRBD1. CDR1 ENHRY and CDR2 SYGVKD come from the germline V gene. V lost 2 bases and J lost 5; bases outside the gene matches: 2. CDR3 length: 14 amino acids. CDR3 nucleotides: TGTGCCATCAGTGAGGACAGGGCGACCGGGGAGCTGTTTTTT. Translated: CAISEDRATGELFF.

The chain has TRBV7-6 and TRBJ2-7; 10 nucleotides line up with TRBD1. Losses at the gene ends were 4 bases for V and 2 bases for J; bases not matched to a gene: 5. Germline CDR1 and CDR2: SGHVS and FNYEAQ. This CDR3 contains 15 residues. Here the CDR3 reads CASSSGTGEPYEQYF. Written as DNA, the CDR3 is TGTGCCAGCAGCTCAGGGACAGGGGAACCCTACGAGCAGTACTTC.

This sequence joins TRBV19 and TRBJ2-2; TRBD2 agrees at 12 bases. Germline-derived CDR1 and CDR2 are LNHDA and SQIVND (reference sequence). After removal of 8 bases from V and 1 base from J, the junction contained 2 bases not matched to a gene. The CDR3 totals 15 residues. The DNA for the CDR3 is TGTGCCAGTCAACTAGCGGGAGGGAACACCGGGGAGCTGTTTTTT. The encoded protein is CASQLAGGNTGELFF.

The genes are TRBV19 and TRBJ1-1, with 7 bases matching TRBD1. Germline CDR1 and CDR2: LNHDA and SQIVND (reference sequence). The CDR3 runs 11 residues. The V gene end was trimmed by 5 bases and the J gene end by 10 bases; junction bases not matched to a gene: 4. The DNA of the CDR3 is TGTGCCAGTAGTTTTAACAGGGGAGCTTTCTTT. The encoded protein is CASSFNRGAFF. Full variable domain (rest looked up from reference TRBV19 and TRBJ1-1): DGGITQSPKYLFRKEGQNVTLSCEQNLNHDAMYWYRQDPGQGLRLIYYSQIVNDFQKGDIAEGYSVSREKKESFPLTVTSAQKNPTAFYLCASSFNRGAFFGQGTRLTVV.